This T cell receptor beta chain was obtained from a study of blood T cell repertoires in COVID-19. Study-level information: The United States, Italy and Spain were the sources of the acute and convalescent COVID-19 samples.

Seattle patients were enrolled during active infection and followed longitudinally. Libraries were prepared by immunoSEQ multiplex PCR; TCRdb keeps only in-frame clonotypes and omits some of them. The repertoire includes around 480,000 clones, about 91% of them detected once, and about 12% sits in the top ten. The material sequenced was peripheral blood. This clonotype was sampled from a woman between 45 and 65 years old with COVID-19, enrolled during active disease.

The CDR3 DNA sequence: TGTGCCAGCAGCGTAGGAAATAGCGGGCCCACAGATACGCAGTATTTT. It yields the protein CASSVGNSGPTDTQYF. The V call is TRBV9, the J call TRBJ2-3; 7 nucleotides line up with TRBD2. The CDR3 has 16 residues. Trimming cost V 0 bases and J 2 bases; bases outside gene matches: 6. Germline lookup yields CDR1 SGDLS and CDR2 YYNGEE.